This paragraph covers one T cell receptor (beta chain) sequence. This clone was recorded a few times. Its antigen target is currently unknown. No much larger clone exists at a distance of one base, and base qualities are not known. V loses 0 bases of germline sequence and J loses 0 bases, and the interval between the two ends is 9 bases. The CDR3 sequence holds 15 residues, the cysteine and phenylalanine included. Only CDR3 DNA remains: 45 bases, in frame from the first base. CDR1 and CDR2, per the germline V gene, are LGHNA and YSLEER. This sample's time point label indicates: around 22 weeks on oral tofacitinib. The sample's treatment or condition label, in plain terms: oral pan-JAK inhibitor, 5-10 mg twice daily. Peripheral blood and lesional scalp punch biopsies were obtained from patients with alopecia areata. PBMCs were isolated by density centrifugation and stained for CD3, CD4 and CD8, and CD4+ and CD8+ T cells were sorted on a FACSAria.

Receptor libraries were prepared by the immunoSEQ multiplex PCR assay. For TCR sequencing, RNA was extracted from every sample and reverse transcribed into cDNA to serve as template. SuperScript III was used for first-strand cDNA synthesis, primed with a 2:1 mix of oligo-dT and random hexamers. A synthetic immune receptor repertoire was used to gauge amplification bias, and whatever bias remained was removed computationally. On the authors' methods: Raw reads were preprocessed to remove errors, and CDR3 was defined according to IMGT conventions as the region from the conserved cysteine to phenylalanine. Clonality was computed by normalizing Shannon entropy by log2 of the number of productive unique TCRs and subtracting the result from 1. CD4 or CD8 identity of scalp clones was inferred by cross-referencing scalp TCRbeta sequences with sorted blood CD4 and CD8 repertoires. TCRdb holds this immuneACCESS table with in-frame rearrangements only. Some clones are missing; in checked studies, unresolved V genes explain under half, and the rest has no known cause. The DNA was the basis for D and trimming; V, J and clone size are from that table. A total of some 120,000 clones appear in this sample, roughly three fifths of them only once. The top ten hold over 9% of the sample.

This entry is derived from a study of CD8+ T cells in alopecia areata (dated by TCRdb to between 2018 and 2020). Notes on the research overall: The treated patients, all with moderate-to-severe alopecia areata, were enrolled in an open-label pilot trial of oral tofacitinib given at 5 to 10 mg twice daily. Patients stayed on tofacitinib for 6 to 18 months and then had 6 months of follow-up off drug so that delayed response and recurrence could be assessed. The SALT score, which quantifies the percentage of affected scalp surface area, was used to measure disease severity in treated patients. High-throughput TCRbeta sequencing was used to examine T cell clonal expansion in alopecia areata in both the C3H/HeJ mouse model and human patients. On the human side, TCRbeta sequencing was run on scalp tissue and on sorted CD4+ and CD8+ peripheral blood T cells from healthy controls and from alopecia areata patients with either patchy or totalis/universalis disease. Biopsies were taken from tofacitinib-treated patients at baseline and again at 4 and 24 weeks into treatment, and several of those patients also had a later scalp biopsy. Scalp clonality was compared across normal scalp (n=4), patchy alopecia areata scalp (n=8), and alopecia totalis/universalis scalp (n=8). RNA was obtained with the PAXgene miRNA kit for fixed scalp, the miRNeasy kit for PBMCs, and the RNeasy kit for mouse skin. TCRbeta CDR3 regions were amplified by immunoSEQ multiplex PCR with 35 Vbeta forward and 13 Jbeta reverse primers. Paper-wide results and their limitations: Resident alphabeta T cells in normal human skin are also sequenced, complicating scalp TCR repertoire analysis, unlike mouse skin dominated by gammadelta T cells. Compared with normal scalp, lesional scalp had higher clonality and more expanded CD8+ clones, particularly in alopecia totalis/universalis, a pattern that suggests antigenic drive. The treated cohort was small, with a single nonresponder, so links between baseline CD8+ expansion and response need larger studies. TCR sequences shared between patients were less clear than in mice, possibly partly because of HLA diversity in the patient population. With tofacitinib, both scalp clonality and the number of expanded CD8+ clones among the top 100 scalp clones went down significantly. During tofacitinib treatment, many expanded lesional clones stuck around in both scalp and blood, and this persistence may partly explain why relapse happens after treatment is stopped.

The sequenced sample was CD8+ T cells sorted from blood, obtained at week 24, from a patient treated with tofacitinib. The V and J segments used are TRBV4-3 and TRBJ2-7; the D gene lacks a confident call. This TCR was recovered from a human donor with alopecia areata. The CDR3: CASSQDLRSSYEQYF. The DNA sequence follows: TGCGCCAGCAGCCAAGATTTAAGAAGCTCCTACGAGCAGTACTTC.